The T cell receptor beta chain under discussion was sequenced for a study of early T cells in non-severe SARS-CoV-2 infection. Background on the study: Chains stayed unpaired after sequencing of bulk RNA from unsorted whole blood. Overall study results and limits: Matching against VDJdb likely underestimated virus-specific expansions, favoring anti-spike CD8.

This clonotype occurred many times. Antigen unknown. cDNA molecules, individually, were tagged with unique molecular identifiers. TCRdb reprocessed the 5' RACE reads with MiXCR, giving one entry per CDR3 protein. The table lists some 41,000 distinct CDR3 sequences, less than 30% of them singletons. The source material was whole blood, sampled at baseline. This clonotype was obtained from an adult who was a healthcare worker with PCR-confirmed SARS-CoV-2 infection or an uninfected control (not recorded which).

CDR3 nucleotides: TGTGCCAGCAGTCTCGGGACTAGCGGGGGTGACGAGCAGTACTTC. Translation: CASSLGTSGGDEQYF. The chain joins TRBV27 to TRBJ2-7, with 14 positions matching TRBD2. Germline V gene sequence: CDR1 MNHEY, CDR2 SMNVEV (reference sequence). The CDR3 spans 15 residues. V lost 5 bases to trimming and J lost 5 bases; unmatched junction nucleotides: 5.